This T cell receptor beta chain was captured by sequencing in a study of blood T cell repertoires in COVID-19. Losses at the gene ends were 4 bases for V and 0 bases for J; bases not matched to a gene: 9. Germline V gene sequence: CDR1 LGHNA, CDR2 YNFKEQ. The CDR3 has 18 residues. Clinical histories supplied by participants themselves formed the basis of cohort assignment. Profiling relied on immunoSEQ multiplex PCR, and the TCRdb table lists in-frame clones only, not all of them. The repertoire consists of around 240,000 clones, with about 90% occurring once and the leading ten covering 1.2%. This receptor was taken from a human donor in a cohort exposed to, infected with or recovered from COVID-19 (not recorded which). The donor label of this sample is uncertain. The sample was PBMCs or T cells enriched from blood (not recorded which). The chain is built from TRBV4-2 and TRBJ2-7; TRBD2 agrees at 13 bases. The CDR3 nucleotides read TGTGCCAGCAGCCCGGGGACTAGCGGGGCCTTGATCTCCTACGAGCAGTACTTC. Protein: CASSPGTSGALISYEQYF.